The 23 T cell receptor beta chains presented below share a single source sample, sequenced in a study of blood T cell repertoires in COVID-19. The repertoire was sequenced with immunoSEQ multiplex PCR; TCRdb's copy has only in-frame clones and lacks some. The profile shows 280,000 or so clones, around 88% of them singletons. Sequenced input: PBMCs or T cells enriched from blood (not recorded which). Source of these receptors: a middle-aged woman who had recovered from COVID-19.

The chain has TRBV4-1 and TRBJ1-4, with unresolved D. The length of the CDR3 is 16 residues. Germline assignment: CDR1 MGHRA and CDR2 YSYEKL. Trimming took 1 base from V and 8 from J, leaving 17 bases between them. The DNA for the CDR3 is TGCGCCAGCAGCCAAGTCCTAGCGCGCTCCGCGGAAAAACTGTTTTTT. The encoded protein is CASSQVLARSAEKLFF.

The chain recombines TRBV28 with TRBJ2-7; D perhaps matches TRBD2 (6 bases). The CDR3 loop spans 13 amino acids. Trimming removed 7 bases at V and 2 bases at J, with 12 bases between. CDR1 MDHEN and CDR2 SYDVKM come from the germline V gene. The CDR3 spells CASNELATYEQYF. The CDR3 nucleotides are TGTGCCAGCAATGAACTAGCCACCTACGAGCAGTACTTC.

The CDR3 DNA reads TGTGCCTACACAGGGAACCATGGCTACACCTTC. Its protein product is CAYTGNHGYTF. This chain links TRBV30 with TRBJ1-2; D perhaps matches TRBD1 (6 bases). This CDR3 has 11 residues. Germline loops: CDR1 GTSNPN, CDR2 SVGIG (reference sequence). V lost 7 bases and J lost 6, with 12 bases in between.

The chain uses TRBV3-1 (or the pseudogene TRBV3-2) and TRBJ1-6, with D maybe TRBD1 (5 bases). The germline CDR1 and CDR2 sequences are LGHDT and YNNKEL (reference sequence). Trimming took off 4 bases at V and 10 bases at J, with 8 bases between the two ends. The CDR3 totals 12 residues. CDR3 DNA: TGTGCCAGCAGCCGGGGGGAGTCACCCCTCCACTTT. Translated: CASSRGESPLHF.

The chain carries TRBV7-2 and TRBJ2-7; TRBD2 matches at 15 bases. The CDR3 is made up of 17 amino acids. Germline V gene lookup returns CDR1 SGHTA and CDR2 FQGNSA. With V trimmed by 4 bases and J by 1 base, 5 bases remained unmatched. The CDR3 bases are TGTGCCAGCAGCTACCGGACTAGCGGGAGGGTTTCCTACGAGCAGTACTTC. Protein product: CASSYRTSGRVSYEQYF.

The count of this clone is one. This rearrangement joins TRBV7-8 to TRBJ1-5; TRBD1 agrees at 7 bases. Unmatched junction bases numbered 3, after V lost 4 bases and J lost 6 bases. Germline-derived CDR1 and CDR2 are SGHVS and FQNEAQ. This CDR3 comprises 13 residues. The CDR3 is CASSSAGGQPQHF. The CDR3 bases are TGTGCCAGCAGCTCTGCAGGGGGTCAGCCCCAGCATTTT.

The chain couples TRBV19 to TRBJ1-2; no clear D gene. Looked up from germline, CDR1 is LNHDA and CDR2 is SQIVND (reference sequence). This CDR3 contains 16 residues. The germline V and J ends were trimmed by 5 bases and 1 base, with 17 bases remaining between them. The CDR3 loop reads CASSSGPTNINYGYTF. The CDR3 region has the DNA TGTGCCAGTAGTTCAGGTCCCACGAATATTAACTATGGCTACACCTTC.

The chain links TRBV18 to TRBJ2-1; 12 bases are a match to TRBD2. Trimming took 3 bases from V and 3 from J; bases not matched to a gene: 6. The CDR3 covers 17 residues. From germline, CDR1 is KGHSH and CDR2 LQKENI. The CDR3 DNA follows: TGTGCCAGCTCACCGAAACTAGCGGGAGGCCGCTACAATGAGCAGTTCTTC. Protein: CASSPKLAGGRYNEQFF. The full variable domain, in which reference TRBV18 and TRBJ2-1 provide the parts outside the CDR3, is NAGVMQNPRHLVRRRGQEARLRCSPMKGHSHVYWYRQLPEEGLKFMVYLQKENIIDESGMPKERFSAEFPKEGPSILRIQQVVRGDSAAYFCASSPKLAGGRYNEQFFGPGTRLTVL.

This chain links TRBV28 with TRBJ1-4; D might be TRBD1 (6 bases). There are 15 residues in the CDR3. Germline V gene sequence: CDR1 MDHEN, CDR2 SYDVKM. Trimming took off 10 bases at V and 4 bases at J, with 19 bases between the two ends. CDR3 DNA sequence: TGTGCCACTGCACCGGGGGGCGCCAGTAATGAAAAACTGTTTTTT. This gives the protein CATAPGGASNEKLFF.

This chain joins TRBV30 and TRBJ2-7; TRBD1 matches at 9 bases. Germline V lookup: CDR1 GTSNPN, CDR2 SVGIG (reference sequence). The CDR3 loop spans 12 amino acids. The V segment lost 5 bases and the J segment 4 bases; nucleotides outside the gene matches: 3. In nucleotides, the CDR3 is TGTGCCTGGGGACAGGGGTTGTACGAGCAGTACTTC. Translating gives CAWGQGLYEQYF.

This chain connects TRBV30 to TRBJ2-1; 11 bases are a match to TRBD2. Trimming at V came to 1 base and at J to 5 bases, leaving 13 bases not matched to a gene. Germline CDR1 and CDR2: GTSNPN and SVGIG (reference sequence). This CDR3 contains 18 residues. The CDR3 region has the DNA TGTGCCTGGAGTGCCGGTAGCGGGAGGGCCTGGTCGGACAATGAGCAGTTCTTC. Its protein product is CAWSAGSGRAWSDNEQFF.

This sequence joins TRBV10-3 and TRBJ2-7, with 8 bases aligning to TRBD2. In germline, CDR1 is ENHRY, CDR2 SYGVKD. The CDR3 is made up of 14 amino acids. Trimming took 4 bases from V and 5 from J; bases not matched to a gene: 7. Written as DNA, the CDR3 is TGTGCCATCAGTGGTTTAGCGGGAAACCACGAGCAGTACTTC. It is translated as CAISGLAGNHEQYF.

V and J are TRBV19 and TRBJ2-7, with 8 nucleotides matching TRBD1. The V segment lost 5 bases and the J segment 3 bases; nucleotides outside the gene matches: 18. Germline values: CDR1 LNHDA, CDR2 SQIVND (reference sequence). The CDR3 is 18 amino acids. The CDR3 DNA reads TGTGCCAGTAGTCACACACTGGGATCGGGACAGGTCTTCTACGAGCAGTACTTC. Its translation: CASSHTLGSGQVFYEQYF.

The chain carries TRBV27 and TRBJ2-7, with D possibly matching TRBD2 (6 bases). The V gene's germline CDR1 is MNHEY and CDR2 SMNVEV (reference sequence). V lost 1 base and J lost 4, with 14 bases in between. The CDR3 has 15 amino acids. As DNA, the CDR3 is TGTGCCAGCAGTTTATTAGGGACTTCACCTTACGAGCAGTACTTC. Protein product: CASSLLGTSPYEQYF.

This sequence joins TRBV2 and TRBJ2-5, with D uncertain. This CDR3 comprises 11 residues. The germline V gene has CDR1 SNHLY and CDR2 FYNNEI. With 8 bases removed from V and 5 bases from J, the gap between germline ends came to 9 bases. Here the CDR3 DNA reads TGTGCCAGCGAGGCTGGGGAGACCCAGTACTTC. This codes for CASEAGETQYF.

The chain couples TRBV7-6 to TRBJ2-3; 12 bases align to TRBD2. V lost 5 bases and J lost 2; bases outside the gene matches: 8. CDR3 size: 17 residues. From germline, CDR1 is SGHVS and CDR2 FNYEAQ. The CDR3 sequence is CASSPEGTSGYTDTQYF. The CDR3 nucleotides read TGTGCCAGCAGCCCCGAAGGGACTAGCGGGTACACAGATACGCAGTATTTT. Based on the CDR3 plus reference TRBV7-6 and TRBJ2-3, the full variable domain is GAGVSQSPRYKVTKRGQDVALRCDPISGHVSLYWYRQALGQGPEFLTYFNYEAQQDKSGLPNDRFSAERPEGSISTLTIQRTEQRDSAMYRCASSPEGTSGYTDTQYFGPGTRLTVL.

V and J are TRBV5-1 and TRBJ1-4; 10 nucleotides agree with TRBD1. This CDR3 comprises 15 residues. The junction had 5 bases not matched to a gene; V was cut back by 4 bases and J by 5 bases. The germline V gene has CDR1 SGHRS and CDR2 YFSETQ. The CDR3 sequence: CASSVPGQGNEKLFF. The CDR3 DNA follows: TGCGCCAGCAGCGTTCCGGGACAGGGGAATGAAAAACTGTTTTTT.

The chain links TRBV7-8 to TRBJ1-2; D call uncertain. The CDR3 length is 15 residues. V shed 5 bases and J shed 7 bases, with 20 bases lying between them. Germline V lookup: CDR1 SGHVS, CDR2 FQNEAQ. CDR3: CASSPDPGISGGYTF. The DNA of the CDR3 is TGTGCCAGCAGCCCCGATCCGGGAATATCGGGTGGCTACACCTTC. The whole variable domain, filled in from reference TRBV7-8 and TRBJ1-2, reads GAGVSQSPRYKVAKRGQDVALRCDPISGHVSLFWYQQALGQGPEFLTYFQNEAQLDKSGLPSDRFFAERPEGSVSTLKIQRTQQEDSAVYLCASSPDPGISGGYTFGSGTRLTVV.

The rearrangement uses TRBV5-4 and TRBJ2-5; possible D gene TRBD1, 6 bases. V lost 0 bases and J 1 base, leaving 7 bases between the germline ends. The germline gives CDR1 SGHNT, CDR2 YYREEE (reference sequence). This CDR3 region has 14 residues. CDR3 in amino acids: CASSLVGGQETQYF. The CDR3 DNA follows: TGTGCCAGCAGCTTGGTAGGGGGCCAAGAGACCCAGTACTTC.

The chain recombines TRBV7-2 with TRBJ2-3; the match to TRBD1 covers 7 bases. CDR3 length: 13 amino acids. In germline, CDR1 is SGHTA, CDR2 FQGNSA. Trimming took 9 bases from V and 4 from J; bases not matched to a gene: 7. CDR3 DNA: TGTGCCAGTATCATGACAGGGTCAGATACGCAGTATTTT. This translates into CASIMTGSDTQYF.

The rearrangement joins TRBV7-2 to TRBJ2-5; 8 positions agree with TRBD2. Per germline, CDR1 SGHTA and CDR2 FQGNSA. The CDR3 is 18 residues long. V dropped 1 base and J dropped 1; count of bases not matched to a gene: 11. Here the CDR3 DNA reads TGTGCCAGCAGCTTAGAAGTAGCGGGACGGCTAGGCCAAGAGACCCAGTACTTC. As protein: CASSLEVAGRLGQETQYF.

The chain uses TRBV5-1 and TRBJ2-2, with 12 bases fitting TRBD1. The germline V gene encodes CDR1 SGHRS and CDR2 YFSETQ. V lost 2 bases to trimming and J lost 6 bases; unmatched junction nucleotides: 5. CDR3 length: 16 residues. CDR3 nucleotides: TGCGCCAGCAGCTTCTCCGGGACAGGGGGCTCCGGGGAGCTGTTTTTT. This codes for CASSFSGTGGSGELFF.

The V call is TRBV14, the J call TRBJ2-7, with 9 bases aligning to TRBD1. The J segment lost 6 bases and the V segment lost 5 bases, leaving 5 bases of the junction unmatched. In germline, CDR1 is SGHDN, CDR2 FVKESK. CDR3 length: 13 residues. The CDR3 region is CASSWDRVGEQYF. CDR3 coding DNA: TGTGCCAGCAGCTGGGACAGGGTTGGCGAGCAGTACTTC.